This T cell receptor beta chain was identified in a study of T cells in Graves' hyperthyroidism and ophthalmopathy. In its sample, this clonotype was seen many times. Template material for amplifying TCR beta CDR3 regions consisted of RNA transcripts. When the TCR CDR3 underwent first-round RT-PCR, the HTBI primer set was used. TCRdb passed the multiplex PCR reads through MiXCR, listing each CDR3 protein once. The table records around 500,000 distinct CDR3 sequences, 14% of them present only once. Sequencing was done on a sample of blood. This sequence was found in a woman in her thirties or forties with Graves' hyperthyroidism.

The CDR3 loop is CASSPIQRSPAYNEQFF. DNA of the CDR3: TGTGCCAGCTCACCAATCCAGCGGAGTCCCGCTTACAATGAGCAGTTCTTC. The rearrangement joins TRBV18 to TRBJ2-1; possible D gene TRBD2, 5 bases. Germline loops: CDR1 KGHSH, CDR2 LQKENI. With 2 bases removed from V and 4 bases from J, the gap between germline ends came to 18 bases. The CDR3 extends over 17 amino acids.